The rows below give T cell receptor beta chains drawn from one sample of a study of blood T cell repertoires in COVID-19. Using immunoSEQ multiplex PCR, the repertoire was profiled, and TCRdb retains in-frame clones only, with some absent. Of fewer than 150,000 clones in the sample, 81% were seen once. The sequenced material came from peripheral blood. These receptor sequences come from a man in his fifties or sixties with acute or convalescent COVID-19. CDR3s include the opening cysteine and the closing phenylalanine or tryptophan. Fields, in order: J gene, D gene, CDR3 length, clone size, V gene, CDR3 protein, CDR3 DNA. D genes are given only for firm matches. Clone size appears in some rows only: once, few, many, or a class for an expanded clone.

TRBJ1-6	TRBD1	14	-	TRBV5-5	CASSPGQGGSPLHF	TGTGCCAGCAGCCCGGGACAGGGTGGATCACCCCTCCACTTT
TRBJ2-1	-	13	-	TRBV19	CASSHGQPNEQFF	TGTGCCAGTAGCCATGGACAGCCGAATGAGCAGTTCTTC
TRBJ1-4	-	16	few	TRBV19	CASSTGLPPTNEKLFF	TGTGCCAGTAGTACGGGACTACCTCCAACTAATGAAAAACTGTTTTTT
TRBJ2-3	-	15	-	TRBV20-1	CSASSRSTSTDTQYF	TGCAGTGCTAGTTCGCGGTCGACTAGCACAGATACGCAGTATTTT
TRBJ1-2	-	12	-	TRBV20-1	CSASDANYGYTF	TGCAGTGCTAGTGACGCGAACTATGGCTACACCTTC
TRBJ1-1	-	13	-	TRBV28	CASKRGGMPEAFF	TGTGCCAGCAAAAGGGGTGGAATGCCTGAAGCTTTCTTT
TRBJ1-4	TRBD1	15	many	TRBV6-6	CASSYSKQGNEKLFF	TGTGCCAGCAGTTACTCGAAACAGGGGAACGAAAAACTGTTTTTT
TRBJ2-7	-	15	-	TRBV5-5	CASSRGPGGQYEQYF	TGTGCCAGCAGCAGGGGCCCAGGGGGGCAGTACGAGCAGTACTTC
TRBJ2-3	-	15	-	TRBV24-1	CATSDPKQGSDTQYF	TGTGCCACCAGTGATCCAAAACAGGGTTCAGATACGCAGTATTTT
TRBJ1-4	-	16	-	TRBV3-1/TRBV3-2	CASSQDPSVHYEKLLF	TGTGCCAGCAGCCAAGATCCCAGTGTCCACTATGAAAAACTGCTTTTT
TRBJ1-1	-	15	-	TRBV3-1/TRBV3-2	CASSRNGGGDTEAFF	TGTGCCAGCAGCCGCAACGGTGGAGGCGACACTGAAGCTTTCTTT
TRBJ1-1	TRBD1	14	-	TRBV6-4	CASRAGTANTEAFF	TGTGCCAGCAGGGCCGGGACAGCAAACACTGAAGCTTTCTTT
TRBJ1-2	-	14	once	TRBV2	CASRESHLDYGYTF	TGTGCCAGCAGGGAGTCACATTTGGACTATGGCTACACCTTC
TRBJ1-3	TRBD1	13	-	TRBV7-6	CASSLDRGTTIYF	TGTGCCAGCAGCTTGGACAGGGGAACCACCATATATTTT
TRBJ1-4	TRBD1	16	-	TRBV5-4	CASSPPAGTGDEKLFF	TGTGCCAGCAGCCCTCCCGCCGGGACAGGGGACGAAAAACTGTTTTTT
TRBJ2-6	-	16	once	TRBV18	CASSPVGPSGANVLTF	TGTGCCAGCTCACCCGTGGGGCCGTCTGGGGCCAACGTCCTGACTTTC
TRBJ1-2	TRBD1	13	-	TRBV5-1	CASGGTANYGYTF	TGCGCCAGCGGAGGGACAGCCAACTATGGCTACACCTTC
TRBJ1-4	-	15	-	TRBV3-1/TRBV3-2	CASSQGLGVNEKLFF	TGTGCCAGCAGCCAAGGCCTCGGGGTTAATGAAAAACTGTTTTTT
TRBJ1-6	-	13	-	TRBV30	CAWSLTRKAPLHF	TGTGCCTGGAGTTTGACACGGAAGGCACCCCTCCACTTT
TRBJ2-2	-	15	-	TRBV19	CASSMLTGYTGELFF	TGTGCCAGTAGTATGCTGACAGGATACACCGGGGAGCTGTTTTTT
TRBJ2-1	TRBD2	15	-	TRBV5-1	CASSLASAGGDEQFF	TGCGCCAGCAGCTTGGCCTCAGCGGGGGGTGATGAGCAGTTCTTC
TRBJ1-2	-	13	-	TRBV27	CASSFWQDYGYTF	TGTGCCAGCAGTTTTTGGCAGGACTATGGCTACACCTTC
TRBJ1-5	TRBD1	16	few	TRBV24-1	CATSDFGTGVNQPQHF	TGTGCCACCAGTGATTTCGGGACAGGGGTAAATCAGCCCCAGCATTTT
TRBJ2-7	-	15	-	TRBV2	CASSEEGLLPYEQYF	TGTGCCAGCAGTGAAGAAGGACTGCTCCCCTACGAGCAGTACTTC
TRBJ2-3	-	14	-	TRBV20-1	CSASSGISTDTQYF	TGCAGTGCTAGTTCGGGGATTAGCACAGATACGCAGTATTTT
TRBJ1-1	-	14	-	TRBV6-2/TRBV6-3	CASSDRTENTEAFF	TGTGCCAGCAGTGACAGGACAGAGAACACTGAAGCTTTCTTT
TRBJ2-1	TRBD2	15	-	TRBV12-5	CASGLSGTSGWQQFF	TGTGCTAGTGGTCTCTCCGGGACTAGCGGCTGGCAGCAGTTCTTC
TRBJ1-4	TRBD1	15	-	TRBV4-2	CASSQRTGGGEKLFF	TGTGCCAGCAGCCAACGCACAGGGGGCGGTGAAAAACTGTTTTTT
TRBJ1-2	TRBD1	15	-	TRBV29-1	CSVESNRGANYGYTF	TGCAGCGTTGAATCAAACAGGGGAGCTAACTATGGCTACACCTTC
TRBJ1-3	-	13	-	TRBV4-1	CASSQDLANTIYF	TGCGCCAGCAGCCAAGATCTGGCAAACACCATATATTTT
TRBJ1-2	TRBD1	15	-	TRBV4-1	CASSQETGHNYGYTF	TGCGCCAGCAGCCAAGAGACAGGGCACAACTATGGCTACACCTTC
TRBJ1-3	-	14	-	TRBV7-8	CASSITGYENTIYF	TGTGCCAGCAGCATCACAGGGTACGAAAACACCATATATTTT
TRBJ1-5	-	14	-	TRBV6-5	CASSMMRSNQPQHF	TGTGCCAGCAGTATGATGAGGAGCAATCAGCCCCAGCATTTT
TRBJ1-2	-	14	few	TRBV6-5	CASSSLQGNYGYTF	TGTGCCAGCAGTTCACTACAGGGTAACTATGGCTACACCTTC
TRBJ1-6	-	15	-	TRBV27	CASSLFGGWNSPLHF	TGTGCCAGCAGTTTATTTGGGGGGTGGAATTCACCCCTCCACTTT
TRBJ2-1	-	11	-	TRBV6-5	CASTQGNEQFF	TGTGCCTCCACGCAGGGGAATGAGCAGTTCTTC
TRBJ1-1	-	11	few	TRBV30	CAWQGQTEAFF	TGTGCCTGGCAGGGGCAAACTGAAGCTTTCTTT
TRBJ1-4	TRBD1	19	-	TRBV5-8	CASSLQPPGQGTVREKLFF	TGTGCCAGCAGCCTACAACCTCCGGGACAGGGTACAGTTCGGGAAAAACTGTTTTTT
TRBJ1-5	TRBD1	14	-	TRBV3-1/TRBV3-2	CASSQDRGNQPQHF	TGTGCCAGCAGCCAGGACAGGGGCAATCAGCCCCAGCATTTT
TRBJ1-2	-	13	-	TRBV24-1	CATSESGDRGYTF	TGTGCCACCAGTGAATCAGGTGACAGGGGCTACACCTTC
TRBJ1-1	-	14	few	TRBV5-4	CASSLAGERTEAFF	TGTGCCAGCAGCTTGGCAGGGGAGAGGACTGAAGCTTTCTTT
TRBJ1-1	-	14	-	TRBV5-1	CASSLEDRSTEAFF	TGCGCCAGCAGCTTGGAGGACAGAAGCACTGAAGCTTTCTTT
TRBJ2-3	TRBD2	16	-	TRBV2	CASSGIAGGSTDTQYF	TGTGCCAGCAGCGGAATAGCGGGGGGGAGCACAGATACGCAGTATTTT
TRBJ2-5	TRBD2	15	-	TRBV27	CASRPSGGLGETQYF	TGTGCCAGCAGACCTAGCGGGGGGCTGGGAGAGACCCAGTACTTC
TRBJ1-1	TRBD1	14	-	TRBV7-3	CASSTGTGGTEAFF	TGTGCCAGCAGCACAGGGACAGGGGGCACTGAAGCTTTCTTT
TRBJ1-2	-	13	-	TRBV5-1	CASSRTYNYGYTF	TGCGCCAGCAGTCGAACCTATAACTATGGCTACACCTTC
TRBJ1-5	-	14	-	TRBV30	CAWSEGRGTQPQHF	TGTGCCTGGAGTGAGGGCAGGGGCACTCAGCCCCAGCATTTT
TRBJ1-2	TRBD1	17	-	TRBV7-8	CASSLASRQGWVYGYTF	TGTGCCAGCAGCTTAGCGTCCCGACAGGGTTGGGTATATGGCTACACCTTC
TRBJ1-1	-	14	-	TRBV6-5	CASSYKRGNTEAFF	TGTGCCAGCAGTTATAAGCGGGGGAACACTGAAGCTTTCTTT
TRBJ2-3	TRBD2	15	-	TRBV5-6	CASSTLAGGTQTQYF	TGTGCCAGCAGTACACTAGCGGGGGGGACACAGACGCAGTATTTT
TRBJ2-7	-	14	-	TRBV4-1	CASSQGSVSGEQYF	TGCGCCAGCAGCCAAGGATCAGTGTCGGGGGAGCAGTACTTC
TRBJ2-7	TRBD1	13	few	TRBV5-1	CASAGTGAREQYF	TGCGCCAGCGCAGGGACAGGGGCACGGGAGCAGTACTTC
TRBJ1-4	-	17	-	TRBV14	CASSPEGGGATNEKLFF	TGTGCCAGCAGCCCCGAAGGCGGCGGGGCAACTAATGAAAAACTGTTTTTT
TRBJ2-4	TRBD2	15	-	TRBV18	CASSPSTGGKNIQYF	TGTGCCAGCTCACCATCGACGGGGGGCAAAAACATTCAGTACTTC
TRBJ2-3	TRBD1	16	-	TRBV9	CASSVTDRGEIDTQYF	TGTGCCAGCAGCGTGACGGACAGGGGAGAGATAGATACGCAGTATTTT
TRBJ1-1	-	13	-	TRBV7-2	CASTLKRGTEAFF	TGTGCCAGCACGCTAAAGCGGGGCACTGAAGCTTTCTTT
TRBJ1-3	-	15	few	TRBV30	CAWSVPGDSGNTIYF	TGTGCCTGGAGTGTACCCGGTGACTCTGGAAACACCATATATTTT